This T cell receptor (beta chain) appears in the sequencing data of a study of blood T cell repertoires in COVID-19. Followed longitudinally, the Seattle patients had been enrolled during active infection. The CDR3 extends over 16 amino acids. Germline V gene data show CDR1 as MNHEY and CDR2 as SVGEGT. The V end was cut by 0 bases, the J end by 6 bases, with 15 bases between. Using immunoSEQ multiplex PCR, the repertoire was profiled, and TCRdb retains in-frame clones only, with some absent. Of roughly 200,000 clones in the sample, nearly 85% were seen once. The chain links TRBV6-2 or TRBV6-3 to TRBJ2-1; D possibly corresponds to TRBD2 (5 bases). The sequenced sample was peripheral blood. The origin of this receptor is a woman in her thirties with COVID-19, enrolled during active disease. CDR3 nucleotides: TGTGCCAGCAGTTACTCGTTCGGACTGTTCCCCAATGAGCAGTTCTTC. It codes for CASSYSFGLFPNEQFF.